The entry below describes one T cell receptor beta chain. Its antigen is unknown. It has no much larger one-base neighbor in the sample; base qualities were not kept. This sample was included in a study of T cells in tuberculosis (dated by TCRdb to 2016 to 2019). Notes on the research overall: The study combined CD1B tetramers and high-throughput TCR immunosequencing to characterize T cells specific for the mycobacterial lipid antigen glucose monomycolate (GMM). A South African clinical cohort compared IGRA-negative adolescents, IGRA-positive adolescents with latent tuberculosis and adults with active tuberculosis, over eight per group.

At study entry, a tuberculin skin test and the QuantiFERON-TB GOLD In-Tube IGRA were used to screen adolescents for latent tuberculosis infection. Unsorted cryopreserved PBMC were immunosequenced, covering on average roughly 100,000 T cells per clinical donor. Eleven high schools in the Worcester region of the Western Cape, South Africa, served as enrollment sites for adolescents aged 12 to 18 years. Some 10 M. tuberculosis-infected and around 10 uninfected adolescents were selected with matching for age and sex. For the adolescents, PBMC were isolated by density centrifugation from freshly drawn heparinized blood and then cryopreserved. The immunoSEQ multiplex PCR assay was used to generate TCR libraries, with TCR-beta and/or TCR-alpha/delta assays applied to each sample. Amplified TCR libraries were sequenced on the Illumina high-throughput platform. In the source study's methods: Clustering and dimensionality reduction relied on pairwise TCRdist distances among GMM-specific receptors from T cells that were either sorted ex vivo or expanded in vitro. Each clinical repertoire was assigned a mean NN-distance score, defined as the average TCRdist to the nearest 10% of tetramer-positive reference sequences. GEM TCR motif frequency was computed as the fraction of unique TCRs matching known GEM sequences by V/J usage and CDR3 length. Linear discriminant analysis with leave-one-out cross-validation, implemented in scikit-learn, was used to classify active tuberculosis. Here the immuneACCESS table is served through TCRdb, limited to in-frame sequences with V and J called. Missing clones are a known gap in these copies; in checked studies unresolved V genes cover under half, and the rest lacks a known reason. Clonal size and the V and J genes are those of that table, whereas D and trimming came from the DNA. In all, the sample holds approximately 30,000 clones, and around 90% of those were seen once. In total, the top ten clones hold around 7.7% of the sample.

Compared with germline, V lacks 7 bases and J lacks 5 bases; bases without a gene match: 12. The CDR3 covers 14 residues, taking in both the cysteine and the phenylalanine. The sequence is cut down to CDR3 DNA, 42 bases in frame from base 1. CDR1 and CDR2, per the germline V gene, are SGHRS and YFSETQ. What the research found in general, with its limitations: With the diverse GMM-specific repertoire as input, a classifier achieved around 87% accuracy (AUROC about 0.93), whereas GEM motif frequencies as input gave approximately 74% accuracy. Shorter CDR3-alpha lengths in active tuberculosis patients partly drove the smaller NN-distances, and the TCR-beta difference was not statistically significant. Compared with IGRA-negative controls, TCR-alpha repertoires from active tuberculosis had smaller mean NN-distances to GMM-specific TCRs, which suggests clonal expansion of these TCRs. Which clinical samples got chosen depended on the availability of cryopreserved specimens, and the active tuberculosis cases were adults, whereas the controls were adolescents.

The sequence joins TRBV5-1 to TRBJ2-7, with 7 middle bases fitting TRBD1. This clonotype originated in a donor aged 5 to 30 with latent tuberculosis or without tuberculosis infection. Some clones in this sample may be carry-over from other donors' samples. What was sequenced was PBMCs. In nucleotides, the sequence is TGCGCCAGCGGGCCAGGGGGAACCGCCGACGAGCAGTACTTC. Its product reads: CASGPGGTADEQYF.